The 22 T cell receptor beta chains given below trace back to one sample, sequenced in a study of blood T cell repertoires in COVID-19. Sequencing was performed with immunoSEQ multiplex PCR; in TCRdb, only in-frame clones are kept and a portion is missing. The sample includes roughly 150,000 clones, more than 80% of them seen just once. The specimen sequenced was peripheral blood. Receptors originate from a man aged 60-69 years with acute or convalescent COVID-19.

This clone showed up just once. The chain employs TRBV13 and TRBJ2-5, with 13 bases aligning to TRBD2. This CDR3 comprises 16 residues. In germline, CDR1 is PRHDT, CDR2 FYEKMQ (reference sequence). The junction had 5 bases not matched to a gene; V was cut back by 3 bases and J by 4 bases. The DNA of the CDR3 is TGTGCCAGCAGCTTTGGCGGGACTAGCGGGACAGAGACCCAGTACTTC. Translated, it gives CASSFGGTSGTETQYF.

The chain uses TRBV6-2 or TRBV6-3 and TRBJ1-1, with D possibly matching TRBD1 (6 bases). The CDR3 runs to 13 residues. In germline, CDR1 is MNHEY, CDR2 SVGEGT. Deletions cut 0 bases from V and 9 bases from J, with 11 bases between. CDR3 in DNA: TGTGCCAGCAGTTACTCGAGGACAGAGAAAGCTTTCTTT. Its protein product is CASSYSRTEKAFF.

The CDR3 sequence is CASSPPGTPEPQHF. CDR3 nucleotide sequence: TGTGCCAGCTCACCACCGGGGACACCTGAGCCCCAGCATTTT. The chain uses TRBV18 and TRBJ1-5; D possibly corresponds to TRBD1 (6 bases). The CDR3 runs to 14 residues. The germline V gene encodes CDR1 KGHSH and CDR2 LQKENI. Trimming removed 0 bases from V and 8 bases from J, with 11 bases in between. Complete variable domain (other parts from reference TRBV18 and TRBJ1-5): NAGVMQNPRHLVRRRGQEARLRCSPMKGHSHVYWYRQLPEEGLKFMVYLQKENIIDESGMPKERFSAEFPKEGPSILRIQQVVRGDSAAYFCASSPPGTPEPQHFGDGTRLSIL.

V usage is TRBV27 and J usage is TRBJ2-3; 11 nucleotides agree with TRBD1. Germline CDR1 is MNHEY and CDR2 is SMNVEV (reference sequence). V lost 3 bases, J lost 2 bases, and 7 bases stayed unmatched. This CDR3 has 17 residues. CDR3 sequence (DNA): TGTGCCAGCAGTTTTAGGGACAGGGGGTCCTCCACAGATACGCAGTATTTT. It encodes CASSFRDRGSSTDTQYF.

This clone was observed a handful of times. The chain carries TRBV5-1 and TRBJ2-7; D is possibly TRBD1 (6 bases). Per the germline V gene, CDR1 is SGHRS and CDR2 is YFSETQ. The length of the CDR3 is 15 residues. Trimming removed 4 bases at V and 0 bases at J, with 14 bases between. CDR3 sequence reads: CASSPPGRGSYEQYF. The CDR3 nucleotides read TGCGCCAGCAGCCCCCCCGGCAGGGGCTCCTACGAGCAGTACTTC.

The chain links TRBV24-1 to TRBJ2-1; 7 bases line up with TRBD1. Looked up from germline, CDR1 is KGHDR and CDR2 is SFDVKD. This CDR3 is 16 amino acids long. V trimming: 3 bases; J trimming: 4 bases; junction bases outside the gene matches: 8. This CDR3 reads CATSDGQALGYNEQFF. In nucleotides, the CDR3 is TGTGCCACCAGTGATGGACAGGCACTCGGATACAATGAGCAGTTCTTC.

The chain combines TRBV6-5 with TRBJ1-2; the D gene is possibly TRBD1 (6 bases). Trimming removed 8 bases from V and 8 bases from J, with 18 bases in between. Germline lookup yields CDR1 MNHEY and CDR2 SVGAGI. There are 13 residues in the CDR3. In DNA, the CDR3 is TGTGCCAGCGCCTCTCGACAGGCCAACGGCTACACCTTC. Residues: CASASRQANGYTF.

This sequence joins TRBV5-4 and TRBJ1-2, with D possibly matching TRBD1 (6 bases). Germline loops: CDR1 SGHNT, CDR2 YYREEE (reference sequence). V lost 0 bases to trimming and J lost 4 bases, with 13 bases between them. This CDR3 contains 15 residues. The CDR3 DNA reads TGTGCCAGCAGCTTGGCCTCCGGACAGCTCTATGGCTACACCTTC. Translating gives CASSLASGQLYGYTF.

The chain couples TRBV12-3 or TRBV12-4 to TRBJ1-5; D call uncertain. V lost 3 bases and J 4 bases, leaving 7 bases between the germline ends. The length of the CDR3 is 13 residues. In DNA form, the CDR3 reads TGTGCCAGCAGTTTCCGTACTAATCAGCCCCAGCATTTT. Its protein product is CASSFRTNQPQHF.

The J gene is TRBJ2-2, the V gene TRBV18; TRBD1 might be the D (5 bases). Per germline, CDR1 KGHSH and CDR2 LQKENI. The CDR3 runs 14 residues. The V end was cut by 3 bases, the J end by 6 bases, with 11 bases between. This CDR3 reads CASSPWQGPGELFF. DNA for the CDR3: TGTGCCAGCTCACCTTGGCAGGGCCCCGGGGAGCTGTTTTTT.

This chain links TRBV10-2 with TRBJ2-5; D remains unclear. CDR1 is WSHSY, CDR2 SAAADI, per germline. The V gene lost 6 bases and the J gene lost 7 bases, with 12 bases spanning the gap. The CDR3 contains 12 residues. CDR3 sequence (DNA): TGCGCCAGCAGCCTTCGCCCCGGGACCCAGTACTTC. This gives the protein CASSLRPGTQYF.

V is TRBV6-1 and J is TRBJ2-5, with 9 bases matching TRBD1. V gave up 2 bases and J gave up 2 bases; unmatched junction bases: 6. The CDR3 spans 16 residues. Germline V gives CDR1 MNHNS, CDR2 SASEGT. CDR3 sequence reads: CASSESGTGWQETQYF. In DNA form, the CDR3 reads TGTGCCAGCAGTGAATCAGGGACAGGGTGGCAAGAGACCCAGTACTTC.

This clone was detected once. This chain links TRBV3-1 (or the pseudogene TRBV3-2) with TRBJ1-1; D is perhaps TRBD1 (5 bases). CDR3 length equals 14 residues. Deletions cut 0 bases from V and 4 bases from J, with 9 bases between. Germline-derived CDR1 and CDR2 are LGHDT and YNNKEL (reference sequence). Written as DNA, the CDR3 is TGTGCCAGCAGCCAAGATCCAGGGCTCACTGAAGCTTTCTTT. This codes for CASSQDPGLTEAFF.

The gene calls are TRBV7-2 and TRBJ1-2; D uncertain. Germline CDR1 is SGHTA and CDR2 is FQGNSA. V gave up 5 bases and J gave up 4 bases, with 11 bases separating them. The CDR3 runs to 13 residues. The CDR3 is CASSLVGSYGYTF. The CDR3 DNA sequence: TGTGCCAGCAGCCTAGTCGGGAGCTATGGCTACACCTTC.

The chain couples TRBV5-1 to TRBJ1-1; 7 bases are shared with TRBD1. V trimming: 4 bases; J trimming: 5 bases; junction bases outside the gene matches: 5. CDR1 is SGHRS, CDR2 YFSETQ, per germline. The CDR3 runs 13 residues. The CDR3, as DNA: TGCGCCAGCAGCCCACGACAGGGAACTGAAGCTTTCTTT. Amino acids: CASSPRQGTEAFF.

This clone appeared a single time. The J gene is TRBJ1-1, the V gene TRBV5-5; 7 bases line up with TRBD1. This CDR3 has 15 amino acids. V lost 4 bases, J lost 1 base, and 7 bases stayed unmatched. CDR1 is SGHKS, CDR2 YYEKEE, per germline (reference sequence). The CDR3 here is CASSDRQGRNTEAFF. For the CDR3, the DNA is TGTGCCAGCAGCGATCGACAGGGAAGGAACACTGAAGCTTTCTTT.

This chain links TRBV9 with TRBJ2-3, with 7 bases aligning to TRBD1. Germline lookup yields CDR1 SGDLS and CDR2 YYNGEE. The CDR3 is made up of 15 amino acids. J lost 6 bases, V lost 0 bases, and 7 bases had no gene match. CDR3 bases: TGTGCCAGCAGCGTAGGGACACTCAGGGGGGATACGCAGTATTTT. Translating gives CASSVGTLRGDTQYF.

The genes are TRBV9 and TRBJ1-1; TRBD1 aligns across 9 bases. The germline V gene has CDR1 SGDLS and CDR2 YYNGEE. V lost 0 bases to trimming and J lost 5 bases; unmatched junction nucleotides: 11. The CDR3 contains 17 residues. CDR3 sequence (DNA): TGTGCCAGCAGCGTAGGAGACAGGGGGTTTAGTAGGACTGAAGCTTTCTTT. Protein: CASSVGDRGFSRTEAFF.

This clone was counted once. The J gene is TRBJ2-1, the V gene TRBV5-1; 8 bases align to TRBD2. This CDR3 has 17 amino acids. The ends lost 2 bases at V and 3 bases at J; junction bases unmatched: 10. Germline V CDR1 and CDR2: SGHRS, YFSETQ. CDR3 residues: CASSFTPGGGYYNEQFF. The CDR3 region has the DNA TGCGCCAGCAGCTTTACACCGGGCGGGGGGTACTACAATGAGCAGTTCTTC.

This chain links TRBV30 with TRBJ1-1, with a tentative D call TRBD1 (6 bases). The CDR3 length is 15 residues. Germline V gene lookup returns CDR1 GTSNPN and CDR2 SVGIG (reference sequence). V lost 3 bases and J lost 5, with 19 bases in between. The CDR3 reads CAWSLTGSPWTEAFF. CDR3 sequence (DNA): TGTGCCTGGAGCTTGACAGGCTCACCGTGGACTGAAGCTTTCTTT.

The J gene is TRBJ2-1, the V gene TRBV11-2, with 15 positions matching TRBD2. CDR3 length: 19 residues. V lost 4 bases to trimming and J lost 0 bases; unmatched junction nucleotides: 7. CDR1 is SGHAT and CDR2 is FQNNGV in the germline V gene. For the CDR3, the DNA is TGTGCCAGCAGCTCGGGACTAGCGGGGGGATACAGCTCCTACAATGAGCAGTTCTTC. Protein product: CASSSGLAGGYSSYNEQFF.

In DNA form, the CDR3 reads TGTGCCACCCTTGACGGGACAGGGCTTTCGGGGGCCAACGTCCTGACTTTC. Protein product: CATLDGTGLSGANVLTF. This chain joins TRBV15 and TRBJ2-6; TRBD1 matches at 9 bases. Germline V lookup: CDR1 LNHNV, CDR2 YYDKDF (reference sequence). The CDR3 loop spans 17 amino acids. J gave up 4 bases and V 8 bases, and 12 bases lay outside the gene matches.